Below, 24 T cell receptor beta chains from the same sample are listed, as sequenced in a study of blood T cell repertoires in COVID-19. Here immunoSEQ multiplex PCR was the method, and the copy in TCRdb shows in-frame clones only, minus some. The table has about 350,000 clones, around 90% seen once; the top ten hold approximately 9.3%. Source material: peripheral blood. The receptor source for this set is a man aged 25-40 years with COVID-19, enrolled during active disease.

J is TRBJ1-6 and V is TRBV28; D not resolved. Germline values: CDR1 MDHEN, CDR2 SYDVKM. This CDR3 is 15 amino acids long. V lost 3 bases and J lost 4, with 10 bases in between. The CDR3 spells CASSFPGEYNSPLHF. The CDR3 DNA sequence: TGTGCCAGCAGTTTTCCGGGTGAATATAATTCACCCCTCCACTTT.

The chain combines TRBV11-1 with TRBJ2-3; 12 bases are a match to TRBD2. J lost 3 bases, V lost 3 bases, and 1 base had no gene match. The CDR3 covers 15 residues. Germline CDR1 reads SGHAT; CDR2 reads FQDESV (reference sequence). The CDR3 sequence: CASSFLAGGTDTQYF. CDR3 DNA: TGTGCCAGCAGCTTTCTAGCGGGGGGGACAGATACGCAGTATTTT.

V gene TRBV5-6 combines with J gene TRBJ1-5, with 8 bases aligning to TRBD1. J lost 4 bases, V lost 2 bases, and 8 bases had no gene match. CDR3 length: 16 residues. CDR1 SGHDT and CDR2 YYEEEE come from the germline V gene. Written as DNA, the CDR3 is TGTGCCAGCAGCTTTTTCGACAGGGGCTTTAATCAGCCCCAGCATTTT. It translates to CASSFFDRGFNQPQHF. Full variable domain (remainder filled in from reference TRBV5-6 and TRBJ1-5): DAGVTQSPTHLIKTRGQQVTLRCSPKSGHDTVSWYQQALGQGPQFIFQYYEEEERQRGNFPDRFSGHQFPNYSSELNVNALLLGDSALYLCASSFFDRGFNQPQHFGDGTRLSIL.

The V call is TRBV12-5, the J call TRBJ2-5; D possibly corresponds to TRBD1 (6 bases). Germline V gene sequence: CDR1 LGHNT, CDR2 FRNRAP. This CDR3 region has 13 residues. Trimming removed 5 bases from V and 5 bases from J, with 12 bases in between. CDR3 in amino acids: CASGPTGPETQYF. As DNA, the CDR3 is TGTGCTAGTGGTCCTACAGGGCCGGAGACCCAGTACTTC.

The CDR3 coding sequence is TGTGCCAGTAGTCTGGACAGTACCTACGAGCAGTACTTC. Residues: CASSLDSTYEQYF. This chain uses TRBV19 with TRBJ2-7, with D perhaps matching TRBD1 (6 bases). Germline assignment: CDR1 LNHDA and CDR2 SQIVND (reference sequence). The CDR3 totals 13 residues. Trimming cost V 5 bases and J 2 bases, with 10 bases left between them. Variable domain in full (rest from reference TRBV19 and TRBJ2-7): DGGITQSPKYLFRKEGQNVTLSCEQNLNHDAMYWYRQDPGQGLRLIYYSQIVNDFQKGDIAEGYSVSREKKESFPLTVTSAQKNPTAFYLCASSLDSTYEQYFGPGTRLTVT.

This clone came up once. The rearrangement uses TRBV11-2 and TRBJ2-1; D not certain. Germline CDR1 SGHAT, CDR2 FQNNGV. Trimming left V 1 base short and J 4 bases short, with 5 bases between. The CDR3 is 13 residues long. The CDR3 is CASSLGTYNEQFF. CDR3 in DNA: TGTGCCAGCAGCTTAGGCACTTACAATGAGCAGTTCTTC.

The chain links TRBV2 to TRBJ2-2, with D tentatively TRBD1 (6 bases). Trimming stripped 7 bases from V and 1 base from J, with 10 bases between. Germline loops: CDR1 SNHLY, CDR2 FYNNEI. This CDR3 contains 14 residues. The CDR3 region is CASTGTRNTGELFF. The CDR3 region has the DNA TGTGCCAGCACGGGGACAAGGAACACCGGGGAGCTGTTTTTT. The variable domain in full, with the rest retrieved from reference TRBV2 and TRBJ2-2, is EPEVTQTPSHQVTQMGQEVILRCVPISNHLYFYWYRQILGQKVEFLVSFYNNEISEKSEIFDDQFSVERPDGSNFTLKIRSTKLEDSAMYFCASTGTRNTGELFFGEGSRLTVL.

The chain joins TRBV4-3 to TRBJ2-5; 9 positions agree with TRBD1. The length of the CDR3 is 18 residues. The J segment lost 2 bases and the V segment lost 3 bases, leaving 13 bases of the junction unmatched. Germline values: CDR1 LGHNA, CDR2 YSLEER. The CDR3 bases are TGCGCCAGCAGCCAGCAACTCGCCGGGACAGGGTTTCAAGAGACCCAGTACTTC. It encodes CASSQQLAGTGFQETQYF.

The CDR3: CASSPYPGTEETQYF. CDR3 nucleotides: TGTGCCAGCAGCCCGTACCCCGGGACAGAAGAGACCCAGTACTTC. The chain uses TRBV25-1 and TRBJ2-5; 7 positions match TRBD1. The ends lost 6 bases at V and 3 bases at J; junction bases unmatched: 10. CDR1 is MGHDK and CDR2 is SYGVNS in the germline V gene. The CDR3 runs to 15 residues. The whole variable domain, filled in from reference TRBV25-1 and TRBJ2-5, reads EADIYQTPRYLVIGTGKKITLECSQTMGHDKMYWYQQDPGMELHLIHYSYGVNSTEKGDLSSESTVSRIRTEHFPLTLESARPSHTSQYLCASSPYPGTEETQYFGPGTRLLVL.

The chain has TRBV28 and TRBJ1-2, with D maybe TRBD1 (5 bases). V was trimmed by 3 bases and J by 6 bases, leaving 11 bases between them. This CDR3 spans 13 amino acids. The germline gives CDR1 MDHEN, CDR2 SYDVKM. CDR3 in amino acids: CASSFERGDGYTF. DNA of the CDR3: TGTGCCAGCAGTTTTGAAAGGGGCGATGGCTACACCTTC.

This sequence joins TRBV9 and TRBJ2-7; TRBD1 agrees at 9 bases. The germline CDR1 and CDR2 sequences are SGDLS and YYNGEE. The ends lost 4 bases at V and 1 base at J; junction bases unmatched: 15. The CDR3 runs to 18 residues. CDR3 bases: TGTGCCAGCAGCCCCTATGACCCGGGACAGGGTAGGTCCTACGAGCAGTACTTC. It translates to CASSPYDPGQGRSYEQYF.

This chain's CDR3 is CASSEEGRGTDTQYF. CDR3 DNA sequence: TGTGCCAGCAGCGAGGAGGGGCGGGGCACAGATACGCAGTATTTT. The chain joins TRBV9 to TRBJ2-3, with D perhaps matching TRBD2 (6 bases). Germline CDR1 reads SGDLS; CDR2 reads YYNGEE. The CDR3 extends over 15 amino acids. V dropped 3 bases and J dropped 1 base, with 12 bases sitting between them.

The V gene is TRBV14, the J gene TRBJ2-5; D uncertain. V was pared by 0 bases and J by 4 bases, with 9 bases between. The CDR3 sequence is 14 residues long. Germline V lookup: CDR1 SGHDN, CDR2 FVKESK. This CDR3 reads CASSQDMGRETQYF. The CDR3 DNA reads TGTGCCAGCAGCCAAGACATGGGCAGAGAGACCCAGTACTTC.

This rearrangement joins TRBV5-1 to TRBJ2-1; 12 bases agree with TRBD2. This CDR3 is built from 15 residues. Germline assignment: CDR1 SGHRS and CDR2 YFSETQ. Unmatched junction bases numbered 2, after V lost 0 bases and J lost 7 bases. The CDR3 DNA reads TGCGCCAGCAGCTTGGAGGGGACTAGCGGGAATGAGCAGTTCTTC. Its protein product is CASSLEGTSGNEQFF. Filled out from reference TRBV5-1 and TRBJ2-1, the complete variable domain reads KAGVTQTPRYLIKTRGQQVTLSCSPISGHRSVSWYQQTPGQGLQFLFEYFSETQRNKGNFPGRFSGRQFSNSRSEMNVSTLELGDSALYLCASSLEGTSGNEQFFGPGTRLTVL.

V gene TRBV9 combines with J gene TRBJ2-1, with D possibly TRBD1 on 6 matching bases. Germline-derived CDR1 and CDR2 are SGDLS and YYNGEE. The CDR3 length is 17 residues. The V gene lost 2 bases and the J gene lost 7 bases, with 22 bases spanning the gap. CDR3 loop: CASSVEGVGAGENEQFF. In nucleotides, the CDR3 is TGTGCCAGCAGCGTCGAAGGGGTGGGGGCAGGGGAAAATGAGCAGTTCTTC.

The gene calls are TRBV20-1 and TRBJ2-1; D gene ambiguous. Germline CDR1 is DFQATT and CDR2 is SNEGSKA (reference sequence). V lost 2 bases and J lost 7, with 6 bases in between. The CDR3 sequence is 11 residues long. CDR3 sequence reads: CSARYLNEQFF. The CDR3 coding sequence is TGCAGTGCTAGATACCTAAATGAGCAGTTCTTC.

The V call is TRBV19, the J call TRBJ2-5; 8 bases agree with TRBD2. The CDR3 covers 16 residues. Germline V CDR1 and CDR2: LNHDA, SQIVND (reference sequence). Losses at the gene ends were 3 bases for V and 1 base for J; bases not matched to a gene: 7. CDR3 sequence (DNA): TGTGCCAGTAGTATTAGAGCGGGGGTCCCCCAAGAGACCCAGTACTTC. Amino acid sequence: CASSIRAGVPQETQYF.

V and J are TRBV9 and TRBJ2-2; 7 nucleotides align to TRBD2. The CDR3 has 15 residues. Germline loops: CDR1 SGDLS, CDR2 YYNGEE. With 4 bases clipped from V and 4 bases from J, the junction kept 7 bases outside the gene matches. This chain's CDR3 is CASSLRWGGTGELFF. CDR3 coding DNA: TGTGCCAGCAGCCTCAGATGGGGGGGCACCGGGGAGCTGTTTTTT.

This clone was seen only once. The chain carries TRBV6-6 and TRBJ1-2, with TRBD1 matching 7 bases. This CDR3 comprises 12 residues. The V segment lost 7 bases and the J segment 9 bases; nucleotides outside the gene matches: 8. Per germline, CDR1 MNHNY and CDR2 SVGAGI (reference sequence). The CDR3 loop is CASNPRQGSYTF. The CDR3 coding sequence is TGTGCCAGCAACCCCCGACAGGGAAGCTACACCTTC.

The chain links TRBV6-2 or TRBV6-3 to TRBJ1-2, with 7 bases fitting TRBD1. V was pared by 3 bases and J by 6 bases, with 4 bases of the junction left unmatched. The CDR3 length is 13 residues. Germline V gives CDR1 MNHEY, CDR2 SVGEGT. The CDR3 sequence: CASSYYGTDGYTF. The CDR3 DNA sequence: TGTGCCAGCAGTTATTATGGGACAGATGGCTACACCTTC.

This chain links TRBV7-2 with TRBJ2-7; TRBD1 agrees at 8 bases. Losses at the gene ends were 5 bases for V and 9 bases for J; bases not matched to a gene: 9. The CDR3 is 13 amino acids. The V gene's germline CDR1 is SGHTA and CDR2 FQGNSA. The CDR3 loop is CASSPPGTGGQYF. For the CDR3, the DNA is TGTGCCAGCAGCCCGCCCGGGACAGGCGGGCAGTACTTC. The full variable domain, in which reference TRBV7-2 and TRBJ2-7 provide the parts outside the CDR3, is GAGVSQSPSNKVTEKGKDVELRCDPISGHTALYWYRQSLGQGLEFLIYFQGNSAPDKSGLPSDRFSAERTGGSVSTLTIQRTQQEDSAVYLCASSPPGTGGQYFGPGTRLTVT.

The chain couples TRBV4-3 to TRBJ2-3; 9 bases are a match to TRBD1. CDR1 and CDR2 (germline): LGHNA, YSLEER. The CDR3 is 16 residues long. Trimming took 0 bases from V and 6 from J; bases not matched to a gene: 7. The CDR3 region has the DNA TGCGCCAGCAGCCAAGACGGGACAGGGATTCGGGATACGCAGTATTTT. Translation gives CASSQDGTGIRDTQYF.

V and J are TRBV30 and TRBJ2-2, with 10 bases fitting TRBD2. Per germline, CDR1 GTSNPN and CDR2 SVGIG (reference sequence). There are 15 residues in the CDR3. Germline trimming cut 6 bases from V and 3 bases from J; bases unmatched to any gene: 7. CDR3 nucleotide sequence: TGTGCCTGCTCGAGCGGGAGGGCCGACACCGGGGAGCTGTTTTTT. It yields the protein CACSSGRADTGELFF.

The V gene is TRBV7-9, the J gene TRBJ1-3, with 8 nucleotides matching TRBD1. J gave up 5 bases and V 5 bases, and 14 bases lay outside the gene matches. CDR1 and CDR2 (germline): SEHNR, FQNEAQ (reference sequence). This CDR3 has 17 amino acids. The CDR3: CASSENLQGAGRNTIYF. In DNA, the CDR3 is TGTGCCAGCAGCGAGAATCTTCAGGGGGCAGGTCGAAACACCATATATTTT.